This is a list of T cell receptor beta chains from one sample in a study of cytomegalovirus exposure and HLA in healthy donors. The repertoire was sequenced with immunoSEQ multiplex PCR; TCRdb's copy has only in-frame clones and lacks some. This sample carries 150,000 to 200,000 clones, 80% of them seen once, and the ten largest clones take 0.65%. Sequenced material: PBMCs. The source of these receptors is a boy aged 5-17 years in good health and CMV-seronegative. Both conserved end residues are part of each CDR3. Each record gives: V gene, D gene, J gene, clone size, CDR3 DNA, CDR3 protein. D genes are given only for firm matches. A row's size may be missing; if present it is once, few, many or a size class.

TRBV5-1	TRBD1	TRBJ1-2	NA	TGCGCCAGCAGCCTCCCCCTCTCGACAGGGGGAGAAGGCTACACCTTC	CASSLPLSTGGEGYTF
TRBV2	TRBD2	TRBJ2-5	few	TGTGCCAGCAAAAGACTAGCGGGGGGGTTTCTCCAAGAGACCCAGTACTTC	CASKRLAGGFLQETQYF
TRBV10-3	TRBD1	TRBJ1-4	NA	TGTGCCATCAGTGGACAGGGTGAAAAACTGTTTTTT	CAISGQGEKLFF
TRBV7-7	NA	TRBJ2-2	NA	TGTGCTAGCAGCTCAGGACAGCCGTACACCGGGGAGCTGTTTTTT	CASSSGQPYTGELFF
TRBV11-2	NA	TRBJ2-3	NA	TGTGCCAGCAGACAGGGACGCACAGATACGCAGTATTTT	CASRQGRTDTQYF
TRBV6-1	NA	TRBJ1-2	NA	TGTGCCAGCAGTGAAGCGACAGGCGATCCCTACTATGGCTACACCTTC	CASSEATGDPYYGYTF
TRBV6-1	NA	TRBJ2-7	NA	TGTGCCAGCAGCACGCAGGGGATCTACGAGCAGTACTTC	CASSTQGIYEQYF
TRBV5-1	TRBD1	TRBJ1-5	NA	TGCGCCAGCAGCCTGGGGGGACAGGGCAATCAGCCCCAGCATTTT	CASSLGGQGNQPQHF
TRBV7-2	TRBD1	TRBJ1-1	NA	TGTGCCAGCAAGTTTGCCGGGACAGCGAAGAACACTGAAGCTTTCTTT	CASKFAGTAKNTEAFF
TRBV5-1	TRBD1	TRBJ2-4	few	TGCGCCAGCAGGGGACAGGGCGAGGCCAAAAACATTCAGTACTTC	CASRGQGEAKNIQYF
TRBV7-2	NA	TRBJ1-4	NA	TGTGCCAGCAGCCTAGAAGCGCATTATGAAAAACTGTTTTTT	CASSLEAHYEKLFF
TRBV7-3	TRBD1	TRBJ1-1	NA	TGTGCCAGCAGCTTTAACGTTCCCGGACAGGGGGGGACTGAAGCTTTCTTT	CASSFNVPGQGGTEAFF
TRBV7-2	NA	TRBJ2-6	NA	TGTGCCAGCAGCTTAATCACTAGCTCTGGGGCCAACGTCCTGACTTTC	CASSLITSSGANVLTF
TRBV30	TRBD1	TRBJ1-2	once	TGTGCCTGGAGTGGTAGTTGGGACAGCTATGGCTACACCTTC	CAWSGSWDSYGYTF
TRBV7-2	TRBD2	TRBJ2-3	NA	TGTGCCAGCGTTCAAGCGGGGGGTGCAGATACGCAGTATTTT	CASVQAGGADTQYF
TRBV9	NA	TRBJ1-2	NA	TGTGCCAGCAGCCGAGACAGGTCTGGCTACACCTTC	CASSRDRSGYTF
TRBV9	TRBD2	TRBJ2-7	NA	TGTGCCAGCAGCCCTGGACTAGCGGGAGTTAGGTACGAGCAGTACTTC	CASSPGLAGVRYEQYF
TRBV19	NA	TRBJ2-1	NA	TGTGCCAGTAGTATACAAACAGGGGAGGTAGGTGGCAATGAGCAGTTCTTC	CASSIQTGEVGGNEQFF
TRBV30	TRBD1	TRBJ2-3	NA	TGTGCCTGGAGTCACACAGGGGGCCTAGATACGCAGTATTTT	CAWSHTGGLDTQYF
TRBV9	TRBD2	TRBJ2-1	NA	TGTGCCAGCAGCCCCCAGGGACTAGCGGGAGGTTCGGGCAATGAGCAGTTCTTC	CASSPQGLAGGSGNEQFF
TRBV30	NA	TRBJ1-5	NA	TGTGCCTGGAGCAGCCGGGGGGGTATCAATCAGCCCCAGCATTTT	CAWSSRGGINQPQHF
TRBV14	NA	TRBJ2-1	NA	TGTGCCAGCAGCCAAGATCTTGGGGGGGCGGGTGAGCAGTTCTTC	CASSQDLGGAGEQFF
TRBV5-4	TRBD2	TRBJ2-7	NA	TGTGCCAGCAGAGACATGCTAGCGGGAGCCTACGAGCAGTACTTC	CASRDMLAGAYEQYF
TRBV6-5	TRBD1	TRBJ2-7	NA	TGTGCCAGCAGTTACTCGACAGGGGGGGGCTACGAGCAGTACTTC	CASSYSTGGGYEQYF
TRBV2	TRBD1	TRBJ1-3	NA	TGTGCCAGCAGATCCGGGACAGCGAGTTCTGGAAACACCATATATTTT	CASRSGTASSGNTIYF
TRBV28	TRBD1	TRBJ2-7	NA	TGTGCCAGCAGTTCCGGGACAGGGGGCGGCGAGCAGTACTTC	CASSSGTGGGEQYF
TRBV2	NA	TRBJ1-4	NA	TGTGCCAGCAGTGAAGCAGGGGGTCGGCTTTATACGAAACTGTTTTTT	CASSEAGGRLYTKLFF
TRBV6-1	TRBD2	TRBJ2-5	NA	TGTGCCAGCAGTAGGACTAGCGGAGAAGAGACCCAGTACTTC	CASSRTSGEETQYF
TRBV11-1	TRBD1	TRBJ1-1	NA	TGTGCCAGCAGCTTATTCAGGGGGCAGACTGAAGCTTTCTTT	CASSLFRGQTEAFF
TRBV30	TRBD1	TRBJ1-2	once	TGTGCCTGGAGTTCAGGGACAGGGTATGGCTACACCTTC	CAWSSGTGYGYTF
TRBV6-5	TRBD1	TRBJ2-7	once	TGTGCCAGCACCCCTGAGGCCGACAGGGGAAAGCTCTACTTC	CASTPEADRGKLYF
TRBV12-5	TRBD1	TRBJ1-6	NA	TGTGCTAGTGGTTTATTACCGGGACAGGGCTTGTCACCCCTCCACTTT	CASGLLPGQGLSPLHF
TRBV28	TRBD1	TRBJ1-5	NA	TGTGCCAGCAGTTTTGAGGGGGCGGGTCAGCCCCAGCATTTT	CASSFEGAGQPQHF
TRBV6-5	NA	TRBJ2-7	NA	TGTGCCAGCAGTTACTCCCCGAATGGCAACGAGCAGTACTTC	CASSYSPNGNEQYF
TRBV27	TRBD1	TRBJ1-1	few	TGTGCCAGCAGTCGTACAGGGGGTATCACTGAAGCTTTCTTT	CASSRTGGITEAFF
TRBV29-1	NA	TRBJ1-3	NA	TGCAGCGTTGAAGATCTTCCAGGCAGCTCTGGAAACACCATATATTTT	CSVEDLPGSSGNTIYF
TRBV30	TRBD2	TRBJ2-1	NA	TGTGCCTGGGGCGGCCCGACTAGCGGGGGAAACTACAATGAGCAGTTCTTC	CAWGGPTSGGNYNEQFF
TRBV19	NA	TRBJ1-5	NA	TGTGCCAGTCGTCTTCAGGGTGACAATCAGCCCCAGCATTTT	CASRLQGDNQPQHF
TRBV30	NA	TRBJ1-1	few	TGTGCCTGGAGTGGAGCCAGGCAGAACACTGAAGCTTTCTTT	CAWSGARQNTEAFF
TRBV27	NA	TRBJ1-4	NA	TGTGCCAGCGCCCGCAGTCATAATGAAAAACTGTTTTTT	CASARSHNEKLFF
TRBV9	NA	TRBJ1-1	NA	TGTGCCAGCAGCGTCGGGGCAGGGAGGGCGAACACTGAAGCTTTCTTT	CASSVGAGRANTEAFF
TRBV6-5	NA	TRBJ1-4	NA	TGTGCCAGCAGTTGGGGGCACGGTGAAAAACTGTTTTTT	CASSWGHGEKLFF
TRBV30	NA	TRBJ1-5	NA	TGTGCCTGGGGCCCAAAGGGGAATCAGCCCCAGCATTTT	CAWGPKGNQPQHF
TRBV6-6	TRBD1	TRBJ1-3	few	TGTGCCAGCAGTCGCCTAGGACAGGGGGCAAACACCATATATTTT	CASSRLGQGANTIYF
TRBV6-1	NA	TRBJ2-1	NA	TGTGCCAGCAGTGAAGGGGTAGCGGAAAACAATGAGCAGTTCTTC	CASSEGVAENNEQFF
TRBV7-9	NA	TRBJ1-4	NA	TGTGCCAGCAGCTTAAGTGGGGGCGCCGGTGAAAAACTGTTTTTT	CASSLSGGAGEKLFF
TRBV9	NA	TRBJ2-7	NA	TGTGCCAGCAGCGTAACAAACCACGAGCAGTACTTC	CASSVTNHEQYF
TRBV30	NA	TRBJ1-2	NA	TGTGCCTGGAGTGCGATTAACAGGGCAAATGGCTACACCTTC	CAWSAINRANGYTF
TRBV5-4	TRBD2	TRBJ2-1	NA	TGTGCCAGCAGCGCGGGACTAGCGGGAGCCAATGAGCAGTTCTTC	CASSAGLAGANEQFF
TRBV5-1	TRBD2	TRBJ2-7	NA	TGCGCCAGCAGTTTGACTAGCGGAGACTCCTACGAGCAGTACTTC	CASSLTSGDSYEQYF
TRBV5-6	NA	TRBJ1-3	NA	TGTGCCAGCAGCTTGGGGCGGAGCTCTGGAAACACCATATATTTT	CASSLGRSSGNTIYF
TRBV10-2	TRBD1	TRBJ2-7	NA	TGCGCCAGCATTAGGGACAGTTCCTACGAGCAGTACTTC	CASIRDSSYEQYF
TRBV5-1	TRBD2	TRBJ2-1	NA	TGCGCCAGCAGCTATACTAGCGGGAGTTACAATGAGCAGTTCTTC	CASSYTSGSYNEQFF